This TCR beta chain appears in the sequencing data of a study of blood T cell repertoires in COVID-19. Looking at the study overall: Acute-phase and convalescent COVID-19 samples originated in the United States, Italy and Spain.

Study processing details: Nucleated cell counts were estimated from reference gene primer amplification. The repertoire was sequenced with immunoSEQ multiplex PCR; TCRdb's copy has only in-frame clones and lacks some. The V and J calls and the clone size are those of that table, but D and trimming were determined from the DNA. The sample records hundreds of thousands of clones, around nine tenths being singletons. CDR3 size: 16 residues. This clone was found once. The chain has TRBV21-1 and TRBJ2-1; TRBD2, as called in the table, went unchecked against the DNA. TRBV21-1 constitutes a pseudogene. This receptor was obtained from a woman between 18 and 29 years old who had recovered from COVID-19. Sequencing was performed on peripheral blood. CDR3 amino acids: CASSKAGDYTYNEQFF. CDR3 sequence (DNA): TGTGCCAGCAGCAAAGCGGGGGACTATACTTACAATGAGCAGTTCTTC.